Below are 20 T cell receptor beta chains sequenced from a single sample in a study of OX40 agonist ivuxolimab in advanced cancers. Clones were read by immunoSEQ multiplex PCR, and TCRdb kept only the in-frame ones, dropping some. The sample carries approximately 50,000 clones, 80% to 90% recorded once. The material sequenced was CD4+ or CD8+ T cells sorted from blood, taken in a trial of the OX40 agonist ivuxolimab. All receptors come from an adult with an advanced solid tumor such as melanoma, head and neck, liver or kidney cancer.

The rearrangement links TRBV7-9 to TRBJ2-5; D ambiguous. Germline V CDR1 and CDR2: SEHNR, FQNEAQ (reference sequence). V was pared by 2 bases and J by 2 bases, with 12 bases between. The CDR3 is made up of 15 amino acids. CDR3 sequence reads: CASSLTGLGQETQYF. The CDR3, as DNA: TGTGCCAGCAGCTTAACTGGGCTGGGACAAGAGACCCAGTACTTC.

Written as DNA, the CDR3 is TGTGCCAGCAGCCCACATCGGAACCCCCCACTCAATGAGCAGTTCTTC. Translated: CASSPHRNPPLNEQFF. V usage is TRBV5-5 and J usage is TRBJ2-1; D is uncertain. The germline gives CDR1 SGHKS, CDR2 YYEKEE (reference sequence). The CDR3 loop spans 16 amino acids. V dropped 4 bases and J dropped 6 bases, with 20 bases sitting between them. Full variable domain (outside the CDR3, taken from reference TRBV5-5 and TRBJ2-1): DAGVTQSPTHLIKTRGQQVTLRCSPISGHKSVSWYQQVLGQGPQFIFQYYEKEERGRGNFPDRFSARQFPNYSSELNVNALLLGDSALYLCASSPHRNPPLNEQFFGPGTRLTVL.

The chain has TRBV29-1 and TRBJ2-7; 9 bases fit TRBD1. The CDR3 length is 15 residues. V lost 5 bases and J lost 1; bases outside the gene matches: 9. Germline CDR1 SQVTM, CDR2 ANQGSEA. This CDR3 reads CSVSYPGTGSYEQYF. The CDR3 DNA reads TGCAGCGTTTCCTATCCCGGGACAGGGTCCTACGAGCAGTACTTC.

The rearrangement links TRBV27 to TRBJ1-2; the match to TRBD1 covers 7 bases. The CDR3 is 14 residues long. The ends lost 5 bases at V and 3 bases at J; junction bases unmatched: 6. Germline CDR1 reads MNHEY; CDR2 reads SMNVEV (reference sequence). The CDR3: CASSNRDSYYGYTF. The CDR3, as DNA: TGTGCCAGCAGTAACCGGGACAGTTACTATGGCTACACCTTC.

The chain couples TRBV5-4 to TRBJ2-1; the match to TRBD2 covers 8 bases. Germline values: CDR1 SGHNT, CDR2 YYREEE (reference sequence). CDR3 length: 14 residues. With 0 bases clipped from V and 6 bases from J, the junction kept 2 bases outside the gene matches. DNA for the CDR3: TGTGCCAGCAGCTTGGGGCTAGCGGGCAATGAGCAGTTCTTC. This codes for CASSLGLAGNEQFF.

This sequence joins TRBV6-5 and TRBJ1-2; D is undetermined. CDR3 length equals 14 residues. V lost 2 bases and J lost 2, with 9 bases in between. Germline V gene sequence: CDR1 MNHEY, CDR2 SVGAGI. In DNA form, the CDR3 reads TGTGCCAGCAGTTACGCAGGACCCAACTATGGCTACACCTTC. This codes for CASSYAGPNYGYTF.

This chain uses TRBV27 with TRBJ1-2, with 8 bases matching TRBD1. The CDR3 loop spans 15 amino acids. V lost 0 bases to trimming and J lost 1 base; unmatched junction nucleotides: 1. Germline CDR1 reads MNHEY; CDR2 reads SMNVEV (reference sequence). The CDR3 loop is CASSLSTGVNYGYTF. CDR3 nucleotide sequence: TGTGCCAGCAGTTTATCGACAGGGGTTAACTATGGCTACACCTTC.

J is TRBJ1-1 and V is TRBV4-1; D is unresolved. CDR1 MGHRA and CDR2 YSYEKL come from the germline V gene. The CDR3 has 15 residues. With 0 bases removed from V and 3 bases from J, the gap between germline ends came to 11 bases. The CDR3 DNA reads TGCGCCAGCAGCCAAGACCCTCCTTGGGACACTGAAGCTTTCTTT. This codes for CASSQDPPWDTEAFF.

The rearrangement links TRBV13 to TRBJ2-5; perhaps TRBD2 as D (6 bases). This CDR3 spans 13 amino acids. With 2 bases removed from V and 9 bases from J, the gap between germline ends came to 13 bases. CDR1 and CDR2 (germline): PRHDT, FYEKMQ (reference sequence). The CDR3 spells CASSLWEERAQYF. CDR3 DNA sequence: TGTGCCAGCAGCTTATGGGAGGAGCGGGCCCAGTACTTC.

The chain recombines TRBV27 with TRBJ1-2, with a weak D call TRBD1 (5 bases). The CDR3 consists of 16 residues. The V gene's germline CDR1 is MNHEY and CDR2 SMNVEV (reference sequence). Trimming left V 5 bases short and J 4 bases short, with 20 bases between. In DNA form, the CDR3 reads TGTGCCAGCAGTGATAGTCTTGCGACAGCCCTCTATGGCTACACCTTC. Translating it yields CASSDSLATALYGYTF.

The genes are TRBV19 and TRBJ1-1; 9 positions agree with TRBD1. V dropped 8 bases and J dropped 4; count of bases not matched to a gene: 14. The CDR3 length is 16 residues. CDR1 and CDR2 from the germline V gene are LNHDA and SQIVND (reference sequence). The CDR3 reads CASSLTGGAGLTEAFF. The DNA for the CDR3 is TGTGCCAGTTCCCTGACAGGGGGGGCAGGGCTCACTGAAGCTTTCTTT.

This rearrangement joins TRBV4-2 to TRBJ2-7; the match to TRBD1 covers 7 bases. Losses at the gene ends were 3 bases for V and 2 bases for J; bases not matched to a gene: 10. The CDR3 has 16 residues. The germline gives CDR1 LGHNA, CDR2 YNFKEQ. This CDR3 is CASSHETGTATYEQYF. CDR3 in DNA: TGTGCCAGCAGCCATGAAACCGGGACAGCAACCTACGAGCAGTACTTC.

The CDR3 DNA sequence: TGTGCTAGTGGCCCAGCTATGAGCCCAGATACGCAGTATTTT. It codes for CASGPAMSPDTQYF. The chain couples TRBV12-5 to TRBJ2-3, with D unresolved. V was pared by 6 bases and J by 4 bases, with 14 bases between. In germline, CDR1 is LGHNT, CDR2 FRNRAP. The CDR3 sequence is 14 residues long.

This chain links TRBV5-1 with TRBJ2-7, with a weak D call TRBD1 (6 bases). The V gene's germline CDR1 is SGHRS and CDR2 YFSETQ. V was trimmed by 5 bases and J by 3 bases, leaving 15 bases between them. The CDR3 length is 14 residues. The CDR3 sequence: CASRVQGGYYEQYF. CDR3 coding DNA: TGCGCCAGCAGGGTACAGGGCGGGTACTACGAGCAGTACTTC.

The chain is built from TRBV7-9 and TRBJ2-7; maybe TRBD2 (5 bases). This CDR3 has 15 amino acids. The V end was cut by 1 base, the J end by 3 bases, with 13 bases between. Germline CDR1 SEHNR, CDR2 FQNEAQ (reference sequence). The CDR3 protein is CASSLGSAGRYEQYF. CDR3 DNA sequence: TGTGCCAGCAGCTTAGGGTCGGCGGGCCGCTACGAGCAGTACTTC. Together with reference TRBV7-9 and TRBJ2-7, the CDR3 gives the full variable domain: DTGVSQNPRHKITKRGQNVTFRCDPISEHNRLYWYRQTLGQGPEFLTYFQNEAQLEKSRLLSDRFSAERPKGSFSTLEIQRTEQGDSAMYLCASSLGSAGRYEQYFGPGTRLTVT.

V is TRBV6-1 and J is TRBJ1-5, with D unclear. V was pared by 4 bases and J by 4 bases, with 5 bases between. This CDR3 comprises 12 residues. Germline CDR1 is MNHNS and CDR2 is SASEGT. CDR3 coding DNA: TGTGCCAGCAGTGTTCAGAATCAGCCCCAGCATTTT. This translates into CASSVQNQPQHF.

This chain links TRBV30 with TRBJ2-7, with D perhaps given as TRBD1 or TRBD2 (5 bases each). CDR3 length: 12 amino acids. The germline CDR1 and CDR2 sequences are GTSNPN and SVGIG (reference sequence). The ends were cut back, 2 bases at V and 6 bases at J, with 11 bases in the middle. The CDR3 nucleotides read TGTGCCTGGAGTACGGGGACCGGCGAGCAGTACTTC. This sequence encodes CAWSTGTGEQYF.

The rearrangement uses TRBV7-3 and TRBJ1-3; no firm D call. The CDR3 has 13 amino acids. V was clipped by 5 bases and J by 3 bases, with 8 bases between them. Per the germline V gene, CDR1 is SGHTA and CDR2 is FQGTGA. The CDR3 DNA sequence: TGTGCCAGCAGCCTAGCTGGTGGAAACACCATATATTTT. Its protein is CASSLAGGNTIYF.

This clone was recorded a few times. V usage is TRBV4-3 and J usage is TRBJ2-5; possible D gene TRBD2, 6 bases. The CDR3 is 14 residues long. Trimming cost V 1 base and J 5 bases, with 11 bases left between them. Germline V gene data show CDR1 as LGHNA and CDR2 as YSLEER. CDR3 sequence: CASSQVLGGETQYF. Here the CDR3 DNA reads TGCGCCAGCAGCCAAGTATTGGGGGGTGAGACCCAGTACTTC.

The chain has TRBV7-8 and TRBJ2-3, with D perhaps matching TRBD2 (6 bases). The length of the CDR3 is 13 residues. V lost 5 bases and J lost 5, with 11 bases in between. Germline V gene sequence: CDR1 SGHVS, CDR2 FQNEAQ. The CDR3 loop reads CASSELAEDTQYF. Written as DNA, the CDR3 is TGTGCCAGCAGCGAACTAGCTGAAGATACGCAGTATTTT.